Here is one T cell receptor (beta chain) with its context. The entry originates in a study of OX40 agonist ivuxolimab in advanced cancers. There are 17 residues in the CDR3. The V gene's germline CDR1 is KGHSH and CDR2 LQKENI. The V and J ends lost 2 bases and 7 bases, in that order; junction bases with no gene match: 16. Profiling relied on immunoSEQ multiplex PCR, and the TCRdb table lists in-frame clones only, not all of them. The sample records 100,000 or so clones, about nine tenths being singletons. This rearrangement joins TRBV18 to TRBJ1-2; 7 bases agree with TRBD1. The material sequenced was CD4+ or CD8+ T cells sorted from blood, taken in a trial of the OX40 agonist ivuxolimab. This clonotype was obtained from an adult with an advanced solid tumor such as melanoma, head and neck, liver or kidney cancer. CDR3 in amino acids: CASSPSPVDRVRTGYTF. The CDR3 DNA sequence: TGTGCCAGCTCACCATCACCGGTCGACAGGGTTCGAACTGGCTACACCTTC.